Listed below are T cell receptor beta chains from one sample, sequenced in a study of CD8 T cells in Susac syndrome. MiXCR was run by TCRdb on the immunoSEQ multiplex PCR reads, yielding one entry per CDR3 protein. The table lists around 170,000 distinct CDR3 sequences, 90% to 97% of them singletons. Sequenced sample: CD4+ T cells from PBMCs. The receptor source for this set is a human donor with Susac syndrome. The CDR3 runs from the conserved cysteine through the conserved F or W.

J gene: TRBJ1-1; V gene: TRBV30; CDR3 protein: CAWSQGAAEAFF
J gene: TRBJ2-7; V gene: TRBV27; CDR3 protein: CASSLRTGLNMLQYF
J gene: TRBJ1-2; V gene: TRBV27; CDR3 protein: CATGHRRGYTF
J gene: TRBJ2-3; V gene: TRBV7-2; CDR3 protein: CASSKGTSGGALDTQYF
J gene: TRBJ2-2; V gene: TRBV5-6; CDR3 protein: CASSFGDRVAGELFF
J gene: TRBJ2-7; V gene: TRBV11-2; CDR3 protein: CASSSGTSGSQQYF
J gene: TRBJ2-7; V gene: TRBV30; CDR3 protein: CAWQGPLEGTQYF
J gene: TRBJ2-5; V gene: TRBV12-5; CDR3 protein: CASGLGRGTQETQYF
J gene: TRBJ2-3; V gene: TRBV20-1; CDR3 protein: CSVRVVSTDTQYF
J gene: TRBJ2-1; V gene: TRBV30; CDR3 protein: CAYQPSGEYEQFF
J gene: TRBJ1-2; V gene: TRBV12-3/TRBV12-4; CDR3 protein: CASSGRDSRRGYTF
J gene: TRBJ2-2; V gene: TRBV14; CDR3 protein: CASSRPGQGVTGELFF
J gene: TRBJ1-6; V gene: TRBV30; CDR3 protein: CAWIRDTGSYNSPLHF
J gene: TRBJ1-6; V gene: TRBV9; CDR3 protein: CASSVGEGGSPLHF
J gene: TRBJ2-5; V gene: TRBV9; CDR3 protein: CASSVGPGTSPNQETQYF
J gene: TRBJ2-2; V gene: TRBV6-5; CDR3 protein: CASSYWLVGIDTGELFF
J gene: TRBJ1-6; V gene: TRBV3-1; CDR3 protein: CASSTPGTYNSPLHF
J gene: TRBJ1-5; V gene: TRBV5-1; CDR3 protein: CASSLVPGPNSNQPQHF
J gene: TRBJ1-6; V gene: TRBV12-3/TRBV12-4; CDR3 protein: CASSHRVNSYNSPLHF
J gene: TRBJ2-1; V gene: TRBV7-3; CDR3 protein: CASSLVAGGSEQFF